This T cell receptor beta chain was identified in a study of radiation and T cells in renal cell carcinoma. Assay used: immunoSEQ multiplex PCR; TCRdb lists only in-frame clones, some missing. The top ten clones hold 4.1% of a sample with approximately 150,000 clones, about 87% of them seen once. Described time point: baseline pretreatment blood. Treatment specified: 15 Gy SBRT to primary tumor, nephrectomy 4 weeks later. V lost 2 bases and J 5 bases, leaving 7 bases between the germline ends. Germline assignment: CDR1 MDHEN and CDR2 SYDVKM. The CDR3 length is 12 residues. The rearrangement uses TRBV28 and TRBJ2-7; D not certain. The receptor's source is a woman aged 65 to 85 with renal cell carcinoma. The sample consisted of blood, taken from a patient whose treatment included radiotherapy and nephrectomy. The CDR3 loop is CASSLMGDEQYF. The CDR3 bases are TGTGCCAGCAGTTTAATGGGTGACGAGCAGTACTTC.